This T cell receptor beta chain was documented in a study of OX40 agonist ivuxolimab in advanced cancers. Study-wide points: The average count of expanded clones was higher among CD8+ T cells than among CD4+.

Comment on this clone: Its matching antigen is unknown.

Anyone with autoimmune disease history or systemic immunosuppression was excluded. Blood got drawn at baseline, again on cycle 4 day 1, and then on cycle 7 day 1. TCRdb's table, derived via immunoSEQ multiplex PCR, lists solely in-frame clones and lacks some. Seen here are 20,000 to 25,000 clones, about 86% observed once, and the top ten hold 25% to 35%. The clonotype comes from an adult with an advanced solid tumor such as melanoma, head and neck, liver or kidney cancer. The sample in question was CD4+ or CD8+ T cells sorted from blood, obtained in a trial of the OX40 agonist ivuxolimab.

CDR3 loop: CASSLSRTGGTEAFF. The CDR3 region has the DNA TGTGCCAGCAGTTTATCGCGGACAGGGGGTACTGAAGCTTTCTTT. The chain links TRBV27 to TRBJ1-1, with 10 bases matching TRBD1. V trimming: 0 bases; J trimming: 5 bases; junction bases outside the gene matches: 3. The CDR3 extends over 15 amino acids. Germline values: CDR1 MNHEY, CDR2 SMNVEV (reference sequence).